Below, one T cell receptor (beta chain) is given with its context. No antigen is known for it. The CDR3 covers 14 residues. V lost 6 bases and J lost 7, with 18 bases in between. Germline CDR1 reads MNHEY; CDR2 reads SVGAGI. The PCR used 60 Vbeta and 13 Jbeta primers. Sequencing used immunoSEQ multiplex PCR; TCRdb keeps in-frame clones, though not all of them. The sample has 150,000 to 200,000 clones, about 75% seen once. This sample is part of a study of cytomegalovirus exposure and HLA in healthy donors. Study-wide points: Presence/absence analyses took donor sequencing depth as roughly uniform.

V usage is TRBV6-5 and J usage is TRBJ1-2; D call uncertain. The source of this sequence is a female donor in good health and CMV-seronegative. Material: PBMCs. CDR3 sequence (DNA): TGTGCCAGCAGACCCCCCGGCACCGGGGTTGGCTACACCTTC. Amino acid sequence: CASRPPGTGVGYTF.